The 24 T cell receptor beta chains in this list originate from one sample, sequenced in a study of blood T cell repertoires in COVID-19. Libraries were prepared by immunoSEQ multiplex PCR; TCRdb keeps only in-frame clonotypes and omits some of them. Found here are 120,000 or so clones, roughly four fifths of them singletons; the top ten hold about a sixth. Sequencing was performed on peripheral blood. The receptors here all came from a woman aged 45 to 65 with acute or convalescent COVID-19.

Only a few counts were recorded for this clone. This chain links TRBV19 with TRBJ1-6; D not resolved. CDR3 length: 12 amino acids. Germline CDR1 and CDR2: LNHDA and SQIVND (reference sequence). Trimming shortened V by 6 bases and J by 8 bases, and 8 bases separated the two germline ends. The CDR3 sequence: CASRAADSPLHF. CDR3 in DNA: TGTGCCAGTAGGGCAGCGGATTCACCCCTCCACTTT.

This clone was seen only a few times. The V call is TRBV7-2, the J call TRBJ2-7; maybe TRBD2 (6 bases). The CDR3 extends over 16 amino acids. Trimming took off 5 bases at V and 3 bases at J, with 20 bases between the two ends. Germline lookup yields CDR1 SGHTA and CDR2 FQGNSA. CDR3 DNA: TGTGCCAGCAGCCCACCCCCCGGGCGGGGACTCTACGAGCAGTACTTC. Translated: CASSPPPGRGLYEQYF.

The chain uses TRBV5-1 and TRBJ2-4; 10 bases are a match to TRBD1. The CDR3 contains 19 residues. V shed 3 bases, J shed 3 bases, and the junction held 15 bases outside the gene matches. From germline, CDR1 is SGHRS and CDR2 YFSETQ. The CDR3 bases are TGCGCCAGCAGCTCCGACCCGGCTCGGGACAGGGGCGACAAAAACATTCAGTACTTC. Translating it yields CASSSDPARDRGDKNIQYF.

The chain joins TRBV5-1 to TRBJ2-1; 12 nucleotides agree with TRBD2. Germline trimming cut 1 base from V and 6 bases from J; bases unmatched to any gene: 5. The germline V gene encodes CDR1 SGHRS and CDR2 YFSETQ. The CDR3 has 16 residues. Written as DNA, the CDR3 is TGCGCCAGCAGCTTGACTAGCGGGGGGCGGACCAATGAGCAGTTCTTC. Translated, it gives CASSLTSGGRTNEQFF. The whole variable domain, remainder taken from reference TRBV5-1 and TRBJ2-1, is KAGVTQTPRYLIKTRGQQVTLSCSPISGHRSVSWYQQTPGQGLQFLFEYFSETQRNKGNFPGRFSGRQFSNSRSEMNVSTLELGDSALYLCASSLTSGGRTNEQFFGPGTRLTVL.

The rearrangement links TRBV27 to TRBJ2-7; no firm D call. Germline V gene sequence: CDR1 MNHEY, CDR2 SMNVEV (reference sequence). The CDR3 covers 14 residues. Trimming removed 2 bases from V and 6 bases from J, with 14 bases in between. The DNA of the CDR3 is TGTGCCAGCAGTTTAAACCTAGGCTCGGGCGAGCAGTACTTC. Amino acids: CASSLNLGSGEQYF.

The chain is built from TRBV7-9 and TRBJ1-1; D gene ambiguous. Trimming cost V 5 bases and J 0 bases, with 7 bases left between them. The CDR3 has 13 residues. Germline CDR1 SEHNR, CDR2 FQNEAQ (reference sequence). The CDR3 nucleotides read TGTGCCAGCAGCCGCGAGATGAACACTGAAGCTTTCTTT. Its translation: CASSREMNTEAFF.

This rearrangement joins TRBV6-6 to TRBJ1-6; D is perhaps TRBD1 (5 bases). Germline assignment: CDR1 MNHNY and CDR2 SVGAGI (reference sequence). This CDR3 has 15 amino acids. The V end was cut by 4 bases, the J end by 7 bases, with 14 bases between. The CDR3 DNA reads as TGTGCCAGCAGTTTCGACAGAACGCCAAATTCACCCCTCCACTTT. It yields the protein CASSFDRTPNSPLHF.

The V call is TRBV3-1 (or the pseudogene TRBV3-2), the J call TRBJ2-1, with 13 bases aligning to TRBD2. This CDR3 has 15 residues. V gave up 5 bases and J gave up 7 bases; unmatched junction bases: 5. CDR1 LGHDT and CDR2 YNNKEL come from the germline V gene (reference sequence). CDR3 DNA: TGTGCCAGCAGCTTGACTAGCGGGGGGCCGAATGAGCAGTTCTTC. Translated, it gives CASSLTSGGPNEQFF.

CDR3 nucleotide sequence: TGTGCCAGCTCACCAAACAGATCTAATGAAAAACTGTTTTTT. It specifies CASSPNRSNEKLFF. The J gene is TRBJ1-4, the V gene TRBV18; D gene uncertain. V was trimmed by 2 bases and J by 3 bases, leaving 7 bases between them. Germline CDR1 and CDR2: KGHSH and LQKENI. The CDR3 sequence is 14 residues long.

The gene calls are TRBV13 and TRBJ2-1; 10 bases fit TRBD1. Trimming at V came to 4 bases and at J to 6 bases, leaving 6 bases not matched to a gene. This CDR3 spans 15 amino acids. CDR1 and CDR2 (germline): PRHDT, FYEKMQ (reference sequence). The CDR3 DNA reads TGTGCCAGCAGCTCGAGGACAGGGGGTATCAATGAGCAGTTCTTC. Amino acids: CASSSRTGGINEQFF.

V is TRBV4-2 and J is TRBJ1-3, with D possibly being TRBD1 (5 bases). Per germline, CDR1 LGHNA and CDR2 YNFKEQ. The CDR3 loop spans 15 amino acids. Deletions cut 1 base from V and 3 bases from J, with 10 bases between. This CDR3 is CASSQGAQGGNTIYF. CDR3 nucleotides: TGTGCCAGCAGCCAAGGGGCGCAGGGTGGAAACACCATATATTTT.

The V and J genes are TRBV23-1 and TRBJ1-3, with 9 bases identical to TRBD1. TRBV23-1 is an ORF; its function is uncertain. V shed 5 bases and J 4 bases; nucleotides not matched to a gene: 6. The CDR3 contains 15 residues. CDR3 sequence: CASSYPQGAGNTIYF. In nucleotides, the CDR3 is TGCGCCAGCAGTTACCCACAGGGGGCGGGAAACACCATATATTTT.

The chain employs TRBV6-1 and TRBJ1-2, with D possibly TRBD1 on 6 matching bases. This CDR3 spans 14 amino acids. Looked up from germline, CDR1 is MNHNS and CDR2 is SASEGT. With 6 bases removed from V and 4 bases from J, the gap between germline ends came to 15 bases. The CDR3 nucleotides read TGTGCCAGCAGACAACCACAGGGATCCTATGGCTACACCTTC. Protein product: CASRQPQGSYGYTF.

The J gene is TRBJ1-4, the V gene TRBV5-1; D possibly corresponds to TRBD1 (5 bases). Germline lookup yields CDR1 SGHRS and CDR2 YFSETQ. Trimming pared 4 bases from V and 3 bases from J, leaving 13 bases between. The CDR3 covers 15 residues. CDR3 coding DNA: TGCGCCAGCAGCGGAGGGACCAGTTCTAATGAAAAACTGTTTTTT. Its protein product is CASSGGTSSNEKLFF.

This chain links TRBV27 with TRBJ2-7, with 9 positions matching TRBD1. The CDR3 sequence is 14 residues long. The germline V gene encodes CDR1 MNHEY and CDR2 SMNVEV (reference sequence). V was pared by 5 bases and J by 3 bases, with 5 bases of the junction left unmatched. The CDR3 coding sequence is TGTGCCAGCAGTCGCGGGACAGGGAACTACGAGCAGTACTTC. Translating it yields CASSRGTGNYEQYF.

This clone came up once. The rearrangement links TRBV12-5 to TRBJ1-5; 7 nucleotides line up with TRBD1. The CDR3 has 15 amino acids. J gave up 3 bases and V 3 bases, and 5 bases lay outside the gene matches. Germline CDR1 is LGHNT and CDR2 is FRNRAP. The CDR3 is CASGLGTVDNQPQHF. The CDR3 DNA sequence: TGTGCTAGTGGTTTAGGGACAGTCGACAATCAGCCCCAGCATTTT.

This sequence joins TRBV5-8 and TRBJ1-5, with a possible D match to TRBD1 (5 bases). V lost 4 bases and J 4 bases, leaving 15 bases between the germline ends. The CDR3 length is 15 residues. CDR1 SGHTS and CDR2 YDEGEE come from the germline V gene. This CDR3 reads CASSPSRQTNQPQHF. The CDR3 nucleotides are TGTGCCAGCAGCCCATCCCGACAGACAAATCAGCCCCAGCATTTT.

The V call is TRBV6-5, the J call TRBJ2-3, with 8 bases fitting TRBD1. The germline V gene encodes CDR1 MNHEY and CDR2 SVGAGI. CDR3 size: 14 residues. Trimming cost V 7 bases and J 6 bases; bases outside gene matches: 9. CDR3 protein: CASKDRGLDDTQYF. CDR3 nucleotide sequence: TGTGCCAGCAAAGACAGGGGTCTCGACGATACGCAGTATTTT.

The chain carries TRBV7-9 and TRBJ2-5, with D possibly being TRBD1 (5 bases). This CDR3 comprises 15 residues. The germline gives CDR1 SEHNR, CDR2 FQNEAQ (reference sequence). Between the trimmed V and J ends, which lost 3 bases and 1 base, there was a span of 12 bases. In nucleotides, the CDR3 is TGTGCCAGCAGCTTGAGCAGGGTGACCCAAGAGACCCAGTACTTC. Its translation: CASSLSRVTQETQYF.

This clone was observed once. In nucleotides, the CDR3 is TGTGCCAGCAAGCCTCAGGGGACGACTAATGAAAAACTGTTTTTT. Translating it yields CASKPQGTTNEKLFF. The gene calls are TRBV27 and TRBJ1-4, with D perhaps TRBD1 (6 bases). This CDR3 contains 15 residues. Looked up from germline, CDR1 is MNHEY and CDR2 is SMNVEV (reference sequence). Trimming removed 7 bases from V and 2 bases from J, with 14 bases in between.

V and J are TRBV29-1 and TRBJ1-2, with no clear D. The CDR3 runs to 11 residues. The V gene's germline CDR1 is SQVTM and CDR2 ANQGSEA. V was trimmed by 2 bases and J by 8 bases, leaving 9 bases between them. CDR3: CSVEPEVGYTF. The CDR3 DNA reads TGCAGCGTTGAACCGGAGGTGGGCTACACCTTC.

This chain joins TRBV11-3 and TRBJ2-2; 9 nucleotides agree with TRBD1. Germline loops: CDR1 SGHNT, CDR2 YENEEA. V shed 5 bases, J shed 6 bases, and the junction held 7 bases outside the gene matches. The CDR3 consists of 15 residues. The CDR3 nucleotides are TGTGCCAGCAGCCCCTACAGGGGGCAGCCCGGGGAGCTGTTTTTT. Protein: CASSPYRGQPGELFF.

The CDR3 region is CATSDLTRRTSDQPQHF. The CDR3 region has the DNA TGTGCCACCAGTGATTTAACCCGGAGGACGTCTGATCAGCCCCAGCATTTT. The rearrangement uses TRBV24-1 and TRBJ1-5; D gene unclear. Germline V gives CDR1 KGHDR, CDR2 SFDVKD. The V end was cut by 1 base, the J end by 5 bases, with 17 bases between. The CDR3 spans 17 residues.

The chain uses TRBV12-3 or TRBV12-4 and TRBJ1-2; 8 bases line up with TRBD1. This CDR3 spans 13 amino acids. With 4 bases clipped from V and 5 bases from J, the junction kept 3 bases outside the gene matches. Here the CDR3 reads CASSYRQGYGYTF. In DNA, the CDR3 is TGTGCCAGCAGTTACAGACAGGGGTATGGCTACACCTTC.